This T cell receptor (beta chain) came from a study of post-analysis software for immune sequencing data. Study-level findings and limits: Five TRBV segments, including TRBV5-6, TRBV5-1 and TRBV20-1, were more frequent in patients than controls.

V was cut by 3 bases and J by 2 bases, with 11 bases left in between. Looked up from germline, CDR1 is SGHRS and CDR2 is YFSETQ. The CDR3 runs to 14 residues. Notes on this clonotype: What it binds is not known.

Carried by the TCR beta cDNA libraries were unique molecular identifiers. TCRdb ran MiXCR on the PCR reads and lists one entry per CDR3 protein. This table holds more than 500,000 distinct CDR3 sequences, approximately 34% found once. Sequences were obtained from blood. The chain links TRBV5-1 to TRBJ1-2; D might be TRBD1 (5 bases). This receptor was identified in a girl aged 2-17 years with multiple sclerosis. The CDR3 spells CASSWTIYNYGYTF. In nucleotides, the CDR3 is TGCGCCAGCAGCTGGACAATCTACAACTATGGCTACACCTTC.